This TCR beta chain originates from a study of blood T cell repertoires in COVID-19. Looking at the study overall: Acute-phase and convalescent COVID-19 samples originated in the United States, Italy and Spain. Sample material is recorded as cDNA or gDNA derived from T cells, B-cell-depleted T cells, or PBMCs.

In the authors' workflow: Nucleated cell number was recorded as an estimate derived from reference gene primer amplification. The assay was immunoSEQ multiplex PCR, and TCRdb's table has in-frame clones only and misses some. From that table come the V and J calls and clone size; the DNA was used to work out D and trimming. The sample consists of roughly 170,000 clones, 70% to 85% of them appearing once. This TCR came from a man aged 55 to 70 who had recovered from COVID-19. The sequenced material came from peripheral blood.

The CDR3 DNA is TGTGCCAGCAGTGGGGGCAGGGGGAGCTCCTACAATGAGCAGTTCTTC. Residues: CASSGGRGSSYNEQFF. This rearrangement joins TRBV2 to TRBJ2-1; 7 bases match TRBD1. Germline V CDR1 and CDR2: SNHLY, FYNNEI. CDR3 length equals 16 residues. The V segment lost 4 bases and the J segment 0 bases; nucleotides outside the gene matches: 6.